A single sample gave rise to the 20 T cell receptor beta chains below, sequenced in a study of blood T cells in healthy people across ages. Using a J-beta primer mix together with a sample-barcoded 5' primer, a second PCR was run for about 7 to 12 cycles. TCRdb re-analysed the 5' RACE reads in MiXCR, keeping a single row per CDR3 protein. The sample has 1.8 million or so distinct CDR3 sequences, roughly two fifths seen once. Material for sequencing was blood. These receptors were taken from a human donor in good health.

As for this clonotype: This could be a read error, since a much larger clone is one nucleotide away. The chain employs TRBV27 and TRBJ2-6, with D uncertain. Looked up from germline, CDR1 is MNHEY and CDR2 is SMNVEV (reference sequence). The CDR3 is 16 residues long. The CDR3 loop is CASTARAVSGTNVLTF. The CDR3 DNA reads TGTGCCAGCACCGCCCGGGCGGTCTCTGGGACCAACGTCCTGACTTTC.

The chain carries TRBV12-3 or TRBV12-4 and TRBJ1-1, with D unclear. CDR3 length equals 15 residues. Trimming stripped 6 bases from V and 0 bases from J, with 14 bases between. The CDR3 spells CASSPFENMNTEAFF. CDR3 nucleotides: TGTGCCAGCAGCCCCTTTGAGAATATGAACACTGAAGCTTTCTTT.

The rearrangement uses TRBV3-1 and TRBJ1-2; 9 nucleotides agree with TRBD1. This CDR3 is built from 17 residues. In germline, CDR1 is LGHDT, CDR2 YNNKEL (reference sequence). Unmatched junction bases numbered 9, after V lost 0 bases and J lost 4 bases. The CDR3 region is CASSQDLRTGETYGYTF. CDR3 bases: TGTGCCAGCAGCCAAGACCTAAGGACAGGGGAGACCTATGGCTACACCTTC.

V gene TRBV13 combines with J gene TRBJ2-5; 10 positions match TRBD2. V gave up 0 bases and J gave up 11 bases; unmatched junction bases: 18. The CDR3 has 18 amino acids. Germline V gene data show CDR1 as PRHDT and CDR2 as FYEKMQ (reference sequence). The CDR3 nucleotides are TGTGCCAGCAGCTTAGGTCTAGCGGGGGCCGCTACCTTGGATGAGCAGTACTTC. This codes for CASSLGLAGAATLDEQYF. The entire variable domain, with the rest obtained from reference TRBV13 and TRBJ2-5, is as follows: AAGVIQSPRHLIKEKRETATLKCYPIPRHDTVYWYQQGPGQDPQFLISFYEKMQSDKGSIPDRFSAQQFSDYHSELNMSSLELGDSALYFCASSLGLAGAATLDEQYFGPGTRLLVL.

This clonotype has only a few counts. The J gene is TRBJ2-5, the V gene TRBV5-4; 8 bases fit TRBD2. This CDR3 is 15 amino acids long. Per the germline V gene, CDR1 is SGHNT and CDR2 is YYREEE (reference sequence). With V trimmed by 1 base and J by 4 bases, 6 bases remained unmatched. CDR3 nucleotides: TGTGCCAGCAGCTTGTTCGGGGGGGCTCGAGAGACCCAGTACTTC. It yields the protein CASSLFGGARETQYF.

The chain joins TRBV7-3 to TRBJ2-1; TRBD2 matches 7 bases. The germline V gene has CDR1 SGHTA and CDR2 FQGTGA. V shed 3 bases and J 2 bases; nucleotides not matched to a gene: 4. The CDR3 length is 15 residues. The CDR3 reads CASSFSLAAYNEQFF. CDR3 DNA: TGTGCCAGCAGCTTCTCCCTAGCGGCCTACAATGAGCAGTTCTTC.

This clonotype was seen more than once but under ten times. The chain is built from TRBV7-2 and TRBJ2-7; TRBD2 agrees at 10 bases. CDR1 and CDR2 (germline): SGHTA, FQGNSA. This CDR3 comprises 15 residues. The V gene end was trimmed by 5 bases and the J gene end by 4 bases; junction bases not matched to a gene: 8. CDR3 nucleotides: TGTGCCAGCAGCCGTCCGGGACTAGCGTCGTACGAGCAGTACTTC. It codes for CASSRPGLASYEQYF.

V and J are TRBV20-1 and TRBJ1-1; 7 nucleotides match TRBD1. The CDR3 covers 15 residues. J gave up 6 bases and V 1 base, and 11 bases lay outside the gene matches. CDR1 is DFQATT and CDR2 is SNEGSKA in the germline V gene (reference sequence). CDR3 protein: CSARGKIQGIAEAFF. The CDR3, as DNA: TGCAGTGCTAGAGGTAAAATACAGGGGATCGCTGAAGCTTTCTTT.

The gene calls are TRBV18 and TRBJ2-3; TRBD2 is a possible D gene (6 bases). Germline loops: CDR1 KGHSH, CDR2 LQKENI. This CDR3 is 15 amino acids long. V shed 3 bases and J shed 6 bases, with 16 bases lying between them. CDR3 loop: CASSPQEGLSDTQYF. The CDR3 coding sequence is TGTGCCAGCTCACCCCAGGAGGGGCTATCGGATACGCAGTATTTT.

V is TRBV4-2 and J is TRBJ2-1; unclear D gene. Trimming stripped 0 bases from V and 2 bases from J, with 5 bases between. The CDR3 runs 14 residues. CDR1 and CDR2 from the germline V gene are LGHNA and YNFKEQ. In DNA, the CDR3 is TGTGCCAGCAGCCAAGAGTCTGCCTACAATGAGCAGTTCTTC. It is translated as CASSQESAYNEQFF.

The chain joins TRBV20-1 to TRBJ2-5, with 7 bases lining up with TRBD2. CDR1 DFQATT and CDR2 SNEGSKA come from the germline V gene (reference sequence). The V and J ends lost 2 bases and 0 bases, in that order; junction bases with no gene match: 3. The CDR3 is 14 amino acids. The CDR3 DNA follows: TGCAGTGCTAGAAGCGGGGCTTACCAAGAGACCCAGTACTTC. This encodes CSARSGAYQETQYF.

This chain links TRBV3-1 with TRBJ1-5, with 7 bases identical to TRBD1. Germline CDR1 and CDR2: LGHDT and YNNKEL (reference sequence). The V segment lost 5 bases and the J segment 7 bases; nucleotides outside the gene matches: 11. This CDR3 has 15 residues. The CDR3 DNA is TGTGCCAGCAGCAAGACAGGGCTCGTTGGCCAGCCCCAGCATTTT. Its translation: CASSKTGLVGQPQHF.

This clonotype was counted between two and nine times. CDR3 coding DNA: TGCGCCAGCAGCTGGGCTCGGACAGGGAAAGAGACCCAGTACTTC. Translated, it gives CASSWARTGKETQYF. This chain uses TRBV5-1 with TRBJ2-5, with 8 nucleotides matching TRBD1. CDR1 is SGHRS and CDR2 is YFSETQ in the germline V gene. The CDR3 spans 15 residues. V was clipped by 3 bases and J by 3 bases; unmatched bases: 7.

The V gene is TRBV7-2, the J gene TRBJ2-7, with D perhaps given as TRBD1 or TRBD2 (6 bases each). Trimming pared 5 bases from V and 3 bases from J, leaving 17 bases between. Germline assignment: CDR1 SGHTA and CDR2 FQGNSA. The length of the CDR3 is 15 residues. CDR3 coding DNA: TGTGCCAGCAGCCTCGCCGGAGGGACATACTACGAGCAGTACTTC. Protein: CASSLAGGTYYEQYF.

Only a few counts were recorded for this clonotype. The chain couples TRBV12-3 or TRBV12-4 to TRBJ1-6; no clear D gene. The CDR3 sequence is 13 residues long. V was cut by 2 bases and J by 16 bases, with 15 bases left in between. CDR3 nucleotide sequence: TGTGCCAGCAGTTTATTACGTAGTGGGAGGCTCCACTTT. It codes for CASSLLRSGRLHF.

This clonotype is a singleton in its sample. V and J are TRBV6-2 or TRBV6-3 and TRBJ2-3; the D gene is possibly TRBD2 (6 bases). The germline V gene encodes CDR1 MNHEY and CDR2 SVGEGT. This CDR3 is 14 amino acids long. Trimming left V 6 bases short and J 5 bases short, with 15 bases between. CDR3 DNA: TGTGCCAGCAGGTACGGAGGGGAAGAAGATACGCAGTATTTT. It is translated as CASRYGGEEDTQYF.

This chain links TRBV5-6 with TRBJ1-2; D may be TRBD1 (6 bases). The CDR3 extends over 18 amino acids. V dropped 4 bases and J dropped 4 bases, with 26 bases sitting between them. The V gene's germline CDR1 is SGHDT and CDR2 YYEEEE. CDR3 DNA: TGTGCCAGCAGCAGTCCGGTGGACAGTTTCTCGATCGGCTATGGCTACACCTTC. Protein sequence: CASSSPVDSFSIGYGYTF.

The genes are TRBV4-1 and TRBJ1-2; perhaps TRBD1 as D (5 bases). Germline V gene data show CDR1 as MGHRA and CDR2 as YSYEKL. Trimming took 4 bases from V and 0 from J, leaving 15 bases between them. CDR3 length equals 16 residues. The CDR3 reads CASSPLSTVANYGYTF. CDR3 coding DNA: TGCGCCAGCAGCCCGCTTTCGACAGTAGCTAACTATGGCTACACCTTC.

CDR3 loop: CASTKYGEQFF. The CDR3 DNA reads as TGTGCCAGCACTAAGTACGGTGAGCAGTTCTTC. The J gene is TRBJ2-1, the V gene TRBV12-3 or TRBV12-4, with D unresolved. Trimming took off 7 bases at V and 9 bases at J, with 10 bases between the two ends. The CDR3 covers 11 residues.

This clonotype occurred a few times. The J gene is TRBJ2-7, the V gene TRBV7-9, with 8 bases matching TRBD1. V lost 5 bases, J lost 3 bases, and 21 bases stayed unmatched. This CDR3 region has 19 residues. Germline V gene sequence: CDR1 SEHNR, CDR2 FQNEAQ (reference sequence). The CDR3 DNA sequence: TGTGCCAGCAGCCCCAACCCGGGACAGGTTTTAATGGCTCGCTACGAGCAGTACTTC. It specifies CASSPNPGQVLMARYEQYF.